The 15 T cell receptor beta chains below come from one sample, sequenced in a study of blood T cell repertoires in COVID-19. The method was immunoSEQ multiplex PCR; TCRdb's version includes in-frame clones alone and lacks a portion of them. The data hold about 110,000 clones, with 85% to 90% observed a single time. Sequenced input: peripheral blood. The receptors shown here come from a human donor in a cohort sampled during active COVID-19.

The chain is built from TRBV5-1 and TRBJ2-7; TRBD1 might be the D (8 bases). Germline CDR1 and CDR2: SGHRS and YFSETQ. The V end lost 3 bases, the J end lost 2 bases, and 21 bases lay between the germline ends. CDR3 size: 17 residues. The CDR3 spells CASSYKAGDRPTYEQYF. The CDR3 nucleotides are TGCGCCAGCAGCTACAAGGCGGGGGACAGGCCAACCTACGAGCAGTACTTC.

V and J are TRBV25-1 and TRBJ1-1; 9 bases map to TRBD1. The V gene's germline CDR1 is MGHDK and CDR2 SYGVNS. The trim removed 8 bases at V and 4 bases at J, leaving 8 bases unmatched. The CDR3 has 14 residues. The CDR3 DNA follows: TGTGCCAGCGGAAAAACAGGGGGCTCCACTGAAGCTTTCTTT. Its protein is CASGKTGGSTEAFF.

This rearrangement joins TRBV27 to TRBJ2-7; maybe TRBD1 (6 bases). This CDR3 region has 14 residues. The V gene's germline CDR1 is MNHEY and CDR2 SMNVEV (reference sequence). Trimming removed 7 bases from V and 3 bases from J, with 16 bases in between. CDR3 in DNA: TGTGCCAGCAAAATACAGGGAGTGGTCTACGAGCAGTACTTC. The encoded protein is CASKIQGVVYEQYF.

This chain uses TRBV11-2 with TRBJ2-3; D call uncertain. CDR1 and CDR2 from the germline V gene are SGHAT and FQNNGV. CDR3 length: 13 residues. V lost 1 base and J 3 bases, leaving 5 bases between the germline ends. Here the CDR3 reads CASSLGATDTQYF. As DNA, the CDR3 is TGTGCCAGCAGCTTAGGTGCGACAGATACGCAGTATTTT.

This rearrangement joins TRBV19 to TRBJ2-2, with unresolved D. Trimming removed 6 bases from V and 3 bases from J, with 14 bases in between. Looked up from germline, CDR1 is LNHDA and CDR2 is SQIVND (reference sequence). This CDR3 is built from 15 residues. The CDR3 sequence is CASRSQPVDTGELFF. The CDR3 nucleotides are TGTGCCAGTAGAAGCCAACCGGTGGACACCGGGGAGCTGTTTTTT.

The chain is built from TRBV7-8 and TRBJ2-6, with TRBD1 as a possible D gene (6 bases). V was shortened by 5 bases and J by 4 bases, with 21 bases between the two germline ends. The CDR3 spans 18 residues. The V gene's germline CDR1 is SGHVS and CDR2 FQNEAQ. The CDR3 here is CASSRTRDTRNGANVLTF. The CDR3 DNA follows: TGTGCCAGCAGCCGTACCCGGGACACTAGAAACGGGGCCAACGTCCTGACTTTC.

This chain links TRBV6-6 with TRBJ1-1; the D gene is possibly TRBD1 (6 bases). The germline V gene has CDR1 MNHNY and CDR2 SVGAGI (reference sequence). The length of the CDR3 is 14 residues. Trimming pared 0 bases from V and 12 bases from J, leaving 17 bases between. This chain's CDR3 is CASSYSNREQTTFF. The CDR3 DNA is TGTGCCAGCAGTTACTCCAACAGGGAGCAAACAACTTTCTTT.

The rearrangement joins TRBV19 to TRBJ1-1; 9 bases line up with TRBD1. Germline values: CDR1 LNHDA, CDR2 SQIVND (reference sequence). The J segment lost 0 bases and the V segment lost 3 bases, leaving 8 bases of the junction unmatched. The CDR3 consists of 17 residues. The CDR3 nucleotides read TGTGCCAGTAGTATTGGGGTTGGACAGGGGATGAACACTGAAGCTTTCTTT. This encodes CASSIGVGQGMNTEAFF.

V and J are TRBV27 and TRBJ1-6; TRBD1 aligns across 7 bases. With V trimmed by 6 bases and J by 4 bases, 6 bases remained unmatched. The V gene's germline CDR1 is MNHEY and CDR2 SMNVEV (reference sequence). The CDR3 is made up of 15 amino acids. DNA for the CDR3: TGTGCCAGCAGGGTCCCGGGACAGTATAATTCACCCCTCCACTTT. Translated: CASRVPGQYNSPLHF.

The chain uses TRBV4-2 and TRBJ1-4, with 9 bases lining up with TRBD1. This CDR3 spans 16 amino acids. Germline loops: CDR1 LGHNA, CDR2 YNFKEQ. V lost 2 bases, J lost 5 bases, and 6 bases stayed unmatched. The CDR3 protein is CASSQPRTGANEKLFF. The DNA for the CDR3 is TGTGCCAGCAGCCAACCACGGACAGGGGCCAATGAAAAACTGTTTTTT.

The V call is TRBV19, the J call TRBJ2-3; 8 bases are shared with TRBD1. V dropped 5 bases and J dropped 0; count of bases not matched to a gene: 4. CDR3 length: 15 residues. The germline CDR1 and CDR2 sequences are LNHDA and SQIVND (reference sequence). The DNA for the CDR3 is TGTGCCAGTAGTGACCGGGACAGGAGCACAGATACGCAGTATTTT. Protein sequence: CASSDRDRSTDTQYF.

This clone has just one count. The V and J genes are TRBV29-1 and TRBJ2-3, with a tentative D call TRBD2 (5 bases). V lost 6 bases and J lost 3, with 13 bases in between. CDR1 and CDR2 from the germline V gene are SQVTM and ANQGSEA. The CDR3 extends over 13 amino acids. The CDR3 is CSVDGRETDTQYF. Written as DNA, the CDR3 is TGCAGCGTGGACGGAAGGGAGACAGATACGCAGTATTTT.

The chain carries TRBV18 and TRBJ1-4, with a tentative D call TRBD1 (6 bases). Trimming removed 3 bases from V and 5 bases from J, with 10 bases in between. The CDR3 sequence is 14 residues long. The germline gives CDR1 KGHSH, CDR2 LQKENI. CDR3 region: CASSPRQGNEKLFF. The CDR3 DNA is TGTGCCAGCTCACCGAGGCAGGGGAATGAAAAACTGTTTTTT.

This clone is termed medium-sized. V is TRBV29-1 and J is TRBJ1-5; maybe TRBD1 (5 bases). Germline V CDR1 and CDR2: SQVTM, ANQGSEA. The length of the CDR3 is 13 residues. The V and J ends lost 4 bases and 4 bases respectively, with 11 bases between them. The CDR3 sequence: CSVGGGGNQPQHF. The CDR3 nucleotides read TGCAGCGTTGGGGGGGGAGGGAATCAGCCCCAGCATTTT.

The J gene is TRBJ2-5, the V gene TRBV5-1; no clear D. CDR1 and CDR2 (germline): SGHRS, YFSETQ. The CDR3 length is 14 residues. V lost 0 bases, J lost 5 bases, and 11 bases lay in between. CDR3 region: CASSLAGPGETQYF. Written as DNA, the CDR3 is TGCGCCAGCAGCTTGGCGGGTCCCGGGGAGACCCAGTACTTC. Supplemented by reference TRBV5-1 and TRBJ2-5, the full variable domain reads KAGVTQTPRYLIKTRGQQVTLSCSPISGHRSVSWYQQTPGQGLQFLFEYFSETQRNKGNFPGRFSGRQFSNSRSEMNVSTLELGDSALYLCASSLAGPGETQYFGPGTRLLVL.